The subject of this entry is one T cell receptor (beta chain). Its target is unknown. The table came from immunoSEQ multiplex PCR; TCRdb's copy has only in-frame clones and leaves some out. The sample has 75,000 to 100,000 clones; 85% to 90% are singletons. The time point was: baseline, week 1 (first vaccination visit). The sample's treatment: pre-vaccination baseline after standard-of-care therapy. This specimen comes from a study of a mutant IDH1 vaccine in newly diagnosed glioma. Background on the study: Most patients had received both radiotherapy and temozolomide, the prior options being radiotherapy, temozolomide, or both.

Per germline, CDR1 SQVTM and CDR2 ANQGSEA. This CDR3 spans 18 amino acids. V trimming: 7 bases; J trimming: 0 bases; junction bases outside the gene matches: 20. Study-wide results and caveats: Patients showed vaccine-induced immune responses at a rate of 90% to 95%.

Sequenced material: PBMCs, taken from a glioma patient treated with radiotherapy, temozolomide or both. The sequence was collected from a woman in her forties or fifties with glioma. The J gene is TRBJ1-2, the V gene TRBV29-1; TRBD1 matches at 7 bases. CDR3 bases: TGCAGCGCCTGGAGGGCAGGGGGACATCCTAGATCTAACTATGGCTACACCTTC. As protein: CSAWRAGGHPRSNYGYTF.